These 3 T cell receptor beta chains came from one sample sequenced in a study of T cell responses to AZD1222 COVID-19 vaccine. This table comes from immunoSEQ multiplex PCR, and its TCRdb copy is limited to in-frame clones, with some not included. The sample holds more than 100,000 clones; 80% to 90% are singletons and the top ten take around 3.3%. Here the sequenced sample was peripheral blood, taken on day 0 of AZD1222 vaccination. Source of these receptors: an adult in good health.

J is TRBJ1-1 and V is TRBV7-9; D call uncertain. V was clipped by 7 bases and J by 4 bases, with 7 bases between them. The germline CDR1 and CDR2 sequences are SEHNR and FQNEAQ (reference sequence). The CDR3 has 11 amino acids. The CDR3: CASTLSTEAFF. In DNA, the CDR3 is TGTGCCAGCACCCTGAGCACTGAAGCTTTCTTT.

The rearrangement links TRBV19 to TRBJ1-2, with D unclear. V lost 4 bases and J 0 bases, leaving 9 bases between the germline ends. Germline values: CDR1 LNHDA, CDR2 SQIVND (reference sequence). The CDR3 covers 14 residues. In nucleotides, the CDR3 is TGTGCCAGTAGTACCGGGAGCCCTAACTATGGCTACACCTTC. Its translation is CASSTGSPNYGYTF.

The CDR3, as DNA: TGTGCCAGCAGTGACCAGGGTGGCCCCTACAATGAGCAGTTCTTC. As protein: CASSDQGGPYNEQFF. The rearrangement links TRBV6-4 to TRBJ2-1, with a possible D match to TRBD1 (5 bases). The CDR3 spans 15 residues. The V gene lost 2 bases and the J gene lost 2 bases, with 10 bases spanning the gap. CDR1 MRHNA and CDR2 SNTAGT come from the germline V gene.